The next 28 T cell receptor beta chains were all read from a single sample in a study of T cell responses to AZD1222 COVID-19 vaccine. Profiled with immunoSEQ multiplex PCR; TCRdb holds only in-frame clones, not every one. Of more than 65,000 clones in the sample, less than 85% were seen once. The starting material was peripheral blood, obtained 28 days after the second AZD1222 dose. The receptors originated from an adult who received the AZD1222 COVID-19 vaccine.

V and J are TRBV9 and TRBJ1-3; tentatively, D is TRBD1 (5 bases). Germline values: CDR1 SGDLS, CDR2 YYNGEE. V was shortened by 3 bases and J by 4 bases, with 14 bases between the two germline ends. This CDR3 has 15 residues. CDR3 nucleotides: TGTGCCAGCAGCGAGGAGGGGATGTCGGGAAACACCATATATTTT. Translated: CASSEEGMSGNTIYF.

This chain links TRBV19 with TRBJ2-2, with D possibly being TRBD1 or TRBD2 (5 bases each). CDR1 is LNHDA, CDR2 SQIVND, per germline (reference sequence). Trimming removed 5 bases from V and 7 bases from J, with 14 bases in between. The CDR3 spans 14 residues. The CDR3 nucleotides are TGTGCCAGTAGTTTTCCGGGACGTAACGGGGAGCTGTTTTTT. The encoded protein is CASSFPGRNGELFF.

This clone was recorded a few times. This rearrangement joins TRBV6-4 to TRBJ1-2; D perhaps matches TRBD1 (6 bases). The CDR3 extends over 16 amino acids. From germline, CDR1 is MRHNA and CDR2 SNTAGT. V lost 0 bases, J lost 5 bases, and 16 bases lay in between. As DNA, the CDR3 is TGTGCCAGCAGTGACTCGAACCACGGGACATTTTATGGCTACACCTTC. This encodes CASSDSNHGTFYGYTF.

This clone occurred many times. The chain carries TRBV2 and TRBJ1-6, with a tentative D call TRBD1 (6 bases). From germline, CDR1 is SNHLY and CDR2 FYNNEI. V lost 8 bases, J lost 0 bases, and 11 bases lay in between. This CDR3 spans 15 amino acids. The CDR3: CASQQDSSYNSPLHF. DNA of the CDR3: TGTGCCAGCCAACAGGACAGCTCCTATAATTCACCCCTCCACTTT.

In its sample, this clone was seen once. The rearrangement links TRBV5-1 to TRBJ2-7; TRBD1 agrees at 9 bases. The germline V gene encodes CDR1 SGHRS and CDR2 YFSETQ. V was clipped by 0 bases and J by 3 bases; unmatched bases: 4. The CDR3 extends over 15 amino acids. CDR3 sequence (DNA): TGCGCCAGCAGCTTGGAAACAGGGGGCCGCTACGAGCAGTACTTC. It is translated as CASSLETGGRYEQYF.

V and J are TRBV5-4 and TRBJ1-2, with D tentatively TRBD1 (6 bases). V was clipped by 4 bases and J by 5 bases, with 12 bases between them. Germline V gene lookup returns CDR1 SGHNT and CDR2 YYREEE (reference sequence). This CDR3 comprises 13 residues. DNA of the CDR3: TGTGCCAGCAGCCACCAAACAGGGTATGGCTACACCTTC. This translates into CASSHQTGYGYTF.

The chain recombines TRBV7-3 with TRBJ2-2; tentative D call: TRBD1 (6 bases). CDR1 is SGHTA, CDR2 FQGTGA, per germline. CDR3 length: 13 amino acids. V lost 1 base, J lost 11 bases, and 11 bases lay in between. The chain's CDR3 is CASSLIPQGELFF. CDR3 in DNA: TGTGCCAGCAGCTTAATCCCACAGGGAGAGCTGTTTTTT.

The chain is built from TRBV4-2 and TRBJ1-2, with TRBD1 as a possible D gene (6 bases). Per the germline V gene, CDR1 is LGHNA and CDR2 is YNFKEQ. V lost 5 bases, J lost 3 bases, and 13 bases lay in between. This CDR3 has 14 amino acids. CDR3 sequence: CASSFENRDYGYTF. The CDR3 DNA reads as TGTGCCAGCAGCTTCGAGAACAGGGACTATGGCTACACCTTC.

J is TRBJ2-5 and V is TRBV29-1; D tentatively reads TRBD1 or TRBD2 (6 bases each). V lost 4 bases, J lost 5 bases, and 14 bases lay in between. Germline loops: CDR1 SQVTM, CDR2 ANQGSEA. The CDR3 contains 13 residues. As DNA, the CDR3 is TGCAGCGTTGTCTCCGGGGGCGGGGAGACCCAGTACTTC. Its translation is CSVVSGGGETQYF.

This chain connects TRBV20-1 to TRBJ1-1; D remains ambiguous. Trimming removed 5 bases at V and 7 bases at J, with 11 bases between. Germline CDR1 is DFQATT and CDR2 is SNEGSKA (reference sequence). CDR3 length: 11 amino acids. The chain's CDR3 is CSAGSPGEAFF. CDR3 nucleotide sequence: TGCAGTGCTGGGTCCCCTGGTGAAGCTTTCTTT.

The chain is built from TRBV3-1 (or the pseudogene TRBV3-2) and TRBJ1-2, with D uncertain. The CDR3 contains 14 residues. Per the germline V gene, CDR1 is LGHDT and CDR2 is YNNKEL (reference sequence). V gave up 2 bases and J gave up 2 bases, with 9 bases separating them. The CDR3 protein is CASSQFQTNYGYTF. Here the CDR3 DNA reads TGTGCCAGCAGCCAATTTCAGACAAACTATGGCTACACCTTC.

V gene TRBV10-1 combines with J gene TRBJ2-3, with D possibly being TRBD1 (5 bases). Trimming shortened V by 0 bases and J by 6 bases, and 10 bases separated the two germline ends. Germline-derived CDR1 and CDR2 are WNHNN and SYGVQD (reference sequence). CDR3 length equals 14 residues. CDR3 nucleotide sequence: TGCGCCAGCAGTGAGTCGGGGCTTTGGGATACGCAGTATTTT. It is translated as CASSESGLWDTQYF.

This clone was detected a few times. The rearrangement joins TRBV19 to TRBJ1-5, with D hard to call. Trimming shortened V by 3 bases and J by 5 bases, and 5 bases separated the two germline ends. CDR3 length: 12 residues. The germline gives CDR1 LNHDA, CDR2 SQIVND (reference sequence). In nucleotides, the CDR3 is TGTGCCAGTAGTATCAGTTATCAGCCCCAGCATTTT. This sequence encodes CASSISYQPQHF.

The rearrangement uses TRBV29-1 and TRBJ2-5; D gene ambiguous. Per germline, CDR1 SQVTM and CDR2 ANQGSEA. V was clipped by 6 bases and J by 2 bases, with 13 bases between them. The CDR3 is 13 residues long. The CDR3 DNA reads TGCAGCGTCGACCCAGGTTTTCAAGAGACCCAGTACTTC. It specifies CSVDPGFQETQYF.

The chain is built from TRBV7-9 and TRBJ2-1, with a possible D match to TRBD1 (6 bases). Trimming stripped 4 bases from V and 8 bases from J, with 15 bases between. Germline V gene sequence: CDR1 SEHNR, CDR2 FQNEAQ (reference sequence). The CDR3 has 14 residues. In nucleotides, the CDR3 is TGTGCCAGCAGCTCGCGGACAGCTAGACATGAGCAGTTCTTC. Amino acid sequence: CASSSRTARHEQFF.

The sample holds a few counts of this clone. The chain employs TRBV25-1 and TRBJ1-2, with D possibly being TRBD1 (5 bases). Germline V lookup: CDR1 MGHDK, CDR2 SYGVNS. Deletions cut 4 bases from V and 8 bases from J, with 17 bases between. The length of the CDR3 is 14 residues. In DNA, the CDR3 is TGTGCCAGCAGTGGGGGGACGGACGCAGGGGGCTACACCTTC. Protein sequence: CASSGGTDAGGYTF.

The rearrangement uses TRBV7-9 and TRBJ2-7, with 8 bases matching TRBD2. V dropped 5 bases and J dropped 1; count of bases not matched to a gene: 10. The CDR3 sequence is 16 residues long. Germline values: CDR1 SEHNR, CDR2 FQNEAQ (reference sequence). The CDR3 protein is CASSPESGLVSYEQYF. As DNA, the CDR3 is TGTGCCAGCAGCCCCGAGTCGGGACTAGTGTCCTACGAGCAGTACTTC.

The chain carries TRBV7-9 and TRBJ2-6; D gene unclear. Germline-derived CDR1 and CDR2 are SEHNR and FQNEAQ (reference sequence). The CDR3 covers 14 residues. V gave up 6 bases and J gave up 0 bases, with 6 bases separating them. The DNA of the CDR3 is TGTGCCAGCAGTAGGTTCTCTGGGGCCAACGTCCTGACTTTC. This sequence encodes CASSRFSGANVLTF.

V and J are TRBV27 and TRBJ1-5, with D perhaps matching TRBD1 (6 bases). The germline V gene encodes CDR1 MNHEY and CDR2 SMNVEV (reference sequence). The ends were cut back, 7 bases at V and 3 bases at J, with 19 bases in the middle. The CDR3 runs 16 residues. The CDR3 here is CASKFRGSSSNQPQHF. Written as DNA, the CDR3 is TGTGCCAGCAAATTCAGGGGCTCCTCCTCCAATCAGCCCCAGCATTTT.

A single count supports this clone. The chain couples TRBV19 to TRBJ2-7; 11 bases match TRBD2. The germline V gene has CDR1 LNHDA and CDR2 SQIVND (reference sequence). The CDR3 length is 14 residues. The V gene end was trimmed by 6 bases and the J gene end by 5 bases; junction bases not matched to a gene: 6. The CDR3 coding sequence is TGTGCCAGTAGGAGGCTAGCGGGGGGCAACGAGCAGTACTTC. Protein product: CASRRLAGGNEQYF.

The chain has TRBV6-5 and TRBJ1-3, with a tentative D call TRBD1 (6 bases). The CDR3 is 16 amino acids. V gave up 0 bases and J gave up 0 bases, with 9 bases separating them. Germline-derived CDR1 and CDR2 are MNHEY and SVGAGI. CDR3: CASSYSPGASGNTIYF. The CDR3 DNA reads as TGTGCCAGCAGTTACTCACCAGGGGCCTCTGGAAACACCATATATTTT.

The J gene is TRBJ2-2, the V gene TRBV4-2, with D possibly TRBD2 on 5 matching bases. Per germline, CDR1 LGHNA and CDR2 YNFKEQ. The CDR3 loop spans 16 amino acids. Between the trimmed V and J ends, which lost 3 bases and 2 bases, there was a span of 13 bases. The CDR3 DNA is TGTGCCAGCAGCCACAGGAGGAGTAGCAACACCGGGGAGCTGTTTTTT. It yields the protein CASSHRRSSNTGELFF.

The rearrangement joins TRBV5-4 to TRBJ2-1; 9 bases match TRBD2. The CDR3 spans 18 residues. Germline V gene sequence: CDR1 SGHNT, CDR2 YYREEE (reference sequence). V gave up 0 bases and J gave up 0 bases; unmatched junction bases: 7. This CDR3 is CASSLGGGASRSYNEQFF. The CDR3 region has the DNA TGTGCCAGCAGCTTGGGCGGGGGGGCCTCTCGCTCCTACAATGAGCAGTTCTTC. Full variable domain (rest looked up from reference TRBV5-4 and TRBJ2-1): ETGVTQSPTHLIKTRGQQVTLRCSSQSGHNTVSWYQQALGQGPQFIFQYYREEENGRGNFPPRFSGLQFPNYSSELNVNALELDDSALYLCASSLGGGASRSYNEQFFGPGTRLTVL.

The chain uses TRBV4-1 and TRBJ1-2, with D tentatively TRBD1 (6 bases). Germline-derived CDR1 and CDR2 are MGHRA and YSYEKL. This CDR3 is 15 amino acids long. V lost 1 base and J 4 bases, leaving 13 bases between the germline ends. The DNA of the CDR3 is TGCGCCAGCAGCCAAGGCAGGGGCACCGTCTATGGCTACACCTTC. This gives the protein CASSQGRGTVYGYTF.

The table lists this clone with a few counts. A junction end diverges from the germline sequence, so it may reflect a read error. The V call is TRBV7-7, the J call TRBJ2-3, with D maybe TRBD2 (7 bases). CDR1 is SSHAT and CDR2 is FNYEAQ in the germline V gene (reference sequence). This CDR3 is built from 14 residues. The CDR3 region has the DNA TGTGCTAGCAGCTTAGGGGGGGTCACGGATACGCAGTATTTT. The encoded protein is CASSLGGVTDTQYF.

This sequence joins TRBV6-2 or TRBV6-3 and TRBJ1-2; 7 bases line up with TRBD1. V lost 7 bases to trimming and J lost 5 bases; unmatched junction nucleotides: 13. Germline-derived CDR1 and CDR2 are MNHEY and SVGEGT. The CDR3 totals 15 residues. This CDR3 is CASTPSRGQSYGYTF. The CDR3 coding sequence is TGTGCCAGCACCCCCTCTCGGGGACAGTCATATGGCTACACCTTC.

The rearrangement links TRBV27 to TRBJ1-2; 8 nucleotides agree with TRBD1. CDR3 length: 13 residues. Germline-derived CDR1 and CDR2 are MNHEY and SMNVEV (reference sequence). The trim removed 10 bases at V and 12 bases at J, leaving 16 bases unmatched. The CDR3 DNA is TGTGCCACCAGGACGCGTCAGGCGACAGGGGACACCTTC. This encodes CATRTRQATGDTF.

V usage is TRBV10-3 and J usage is TRBJ2-1; no clear D. Germline-derived CDR1 and CDR2 are ENHRY and SYGVKD. The length of the CDR3 is 16 residues. V was cut by 0 bases and J by 2 bases, with 11 bases left in between. This CDR3 reads CAISESLHTTYNEQFF. CDR3 nucleotides: TGTGCCATCAGTGAGTCGCTCCACACGACCTACAATGAGCAGTTCTTC.